The T cell receptor (beta chain) described here comes from a study of OX40 agonist ivuxolimab in advanced cancers. Study in general: Patients were roughly 81% male with ages roughly 20 to 90, mean about 60. Study-level results: The CD4+ and CD8+ T cells in the blood had expanded clonally by week 6 at 0.1 to 3.0 mg/kg. Some of the lowest clonal expansion was seen in partial responders at 0.1-3.0 mg/kg.

Collection of blood occurred at baseline, at cycle 4 day 1, and at cycle 7 day 1. Worth noting for this clone: The target antigen is unknown.

Deletions cut 7 bases from V and 1 base from J, with 11 bases between. CDR1 SNHLY and CDR2 FYNNEI come from the germline V gene. CDR3 length: 13 amino acids. Method: immunoSEQ multiplex PCR; TCRdb's copy keeps in-frame clones and lacks some. The data hold some 59,000 clones, with approximately 86% observed a single time. The V and J genes are TRBV2 and TRBJ2-7, with D tentatively TRBD1 (6 bases). This receptor was obtained from an adult with an advanced solid tumor such as melanoma, head and neck, liver or kidney cancer. Material: CD4+ or CD8+ T cells sorted from blood, obtained in a trial of the OX40 agonist ivuxolimab. In nucleotides, the CDR3 is TGTGCCAGCACATATGGACAGTCCTACGAGCAGTACTTC. Its protein product is CASTYGQSYEQYF. The entire variable domain, with the rest obtained from reference TRBV2 and TRBJ2-7, is as follows: EPEVTQTPSHQVTQMGQEVILRCVPISNHLYFYWYRQILGQKVEFLVSFYNNEISEKSEIFDDQFSVERPDGSNFTLKIRSTKLEDSAMYFCASTYGQSYEQYFGPGTRLTVT.